This TCR beta chain was obtained from a study of cytomegalovirus exposure and HLA in healthy donors (dated by TCRdb to 2015 to 2018). For the study in its entirety: A later analysis indicated that the roughly 130 validation repertoires were generated on the platform also employed for the approximately 700 repertoires of the first cohort. Besides the first cohort of 500 to 700 subjects, a separate validation cohort made up of about 120 different subjects was used. The study aimed to test whether cataloging public T cell receptors could reveal signatures of past pathogen exposure. To predict cytomegalovirus infection status, the study brought together high-throughput TCR immunosequencing, statistical association of individual TCRs with disease status, and machine learning. Overall study outcomes, separate from this receptor: In a later analysis, TCRs clustered in the first cohort were found to also tend to co-occur in the 130 or so validation repertoires, with approximately 95% of cluster scores above 0. The validation cohort had no HLA typing available for a later analysis, so co-occurrence within that cohort was assessed over all 110 or so repertoires. It was suggested by the authors that the approach could potentially be generalized to other disease states and immunological phenotypes. In both the original and validation cohorts, the classifier was reported to diagnose cytomegalovirus status with high specificity and sensitivity. Three of the identified cytomegalovirus-associated TCR beta chains were confirmed in vitro to be specific for cytomegalovirus antigens. In the study, some 160 TCR beta chains were listed as associated with cytomegalovirus. Most TCR sequences were observed very rarely across donors, whereas some public TCRs were present in many individuals.

The library was generated by the immunoSEQ multiplex PCR assay. The paper's data handling went like this. A statistical classification framework was developed to diagnose cytomegalovirus status using the catalog of TCR beta chain sequences. TCRdb stores this immuneACCESS table with in-frame sequences only. Part of the clones is absent; in the studies checked, under half of the shortfall reflects unresolved V genes, and no reason is known for the rest. V, J and clone size derive from that table, while D and trimming were established from the DNA sequence. The sample table lists 150,000 to 200,000 clones, around nine tenths of them with a count of one. The ten largest clones take up around 3.8% of the sample. V ends up 6 bases short and J 2 bases short, with an unmatched junction base count of 16. CDR1 SQVTM and CDR2 ANQGSEA were looked up in the germline V gene. The CDR3 goes from the cysteine to the phenylalanine over 16 residues. Just the 48-base CDR3 DNA is kept, in frame starting at base 1.

Separate from the roughly 660-subject first cohort, the validation cohort of 120 subjects was the group to which the donors belonged. As regards this clone: It lacks a known antigen. It has no much larger one-base neighbor in the sample; base qualities were not kept.

Recombination joined TRBV29-1 with TRBJ2-7; TRBD1 fits 7 bases in the junction. This clonotype was obtained from a man aged 18-30 years in good health and CMV-seropositive. The sequencing input was PBMCs. Read as DNA, the sequence is TGCAGCGTAAGAGGGTGGGACAGAAGCTTTGCCTACGAGCAGTACTTC. It encodes CSVRGWDRSFAYEQYF.